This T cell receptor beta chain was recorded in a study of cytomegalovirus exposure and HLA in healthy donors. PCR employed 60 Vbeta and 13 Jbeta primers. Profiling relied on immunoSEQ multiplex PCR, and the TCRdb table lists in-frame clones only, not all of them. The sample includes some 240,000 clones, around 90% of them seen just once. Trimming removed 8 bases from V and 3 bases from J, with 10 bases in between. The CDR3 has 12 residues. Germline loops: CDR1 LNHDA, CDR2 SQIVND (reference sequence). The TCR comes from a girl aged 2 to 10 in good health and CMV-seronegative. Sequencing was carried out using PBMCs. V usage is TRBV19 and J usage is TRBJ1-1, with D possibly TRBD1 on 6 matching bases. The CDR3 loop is CASVDRYTEAFF. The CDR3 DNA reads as TGTGCCAGTGTCGACAGGTACACTGAAGCTTTCTTT.